A single sample is the source of the 29 T cell receptor beta chains below, sequenced in a study of shared clonotypes between healthy human individuals. The naive CD8 subset, CD45RO-negative cells positively selected for CCR7, excluded terminally differentiated effector memory CD45RA+ cells. Sequencing used immunoSEQ multiplex PCR; TCRdb keeps in-frame clones, though not all of them. The data contain some 2.1 million clones, 93% of them singletons. The sequenced material came from naive CD8+ T cells from PBMCs. The receptors were sampled from a man between 18 and 29 years old in good health. Some clones in this sample may be carry-over from other donors' samples.

In this sample, this clone turned up a few times. This chain's CDR3 is CASSWGTDGYTF. CDR3 DNA: TGTGCTAGTTCGTGGGGGACAGATGGCTACACCTTC. This chain links TRBV12-5 with TRBJ1-2, with 7 positions matching TRBD1. The germline CDR1 and CDR2 sequences are LGHNT and FRNRAP. This CDR3 has 12 residues. J was trimmed by 6 bases and V by 8 bases; bases with no gene match: 6.

The rearrangement uses TRBV4-1 and TRBJ1-1, with D maybe TRBD1 (5 bases). From germline, CDR1 is MGHRA and CDR2 YSYEKL. The CDR3 loop spans 13 amino acids. Trimming stripped 2 bases from V and 5 bases from J, with 9 bases between. The CDR3 reads CASSQQGETEAFF. CDR3 DNA sequence: TGCGCCAGCAGCCAACAGGGTGAAACTGAAGCTTTCTTT.

The chain recombines TRBV4-3 with TRBJ2-2, with 8 nucleotides matching TRBD2. The CDR3 runs 17 residues. J was trimmed by 4 bases and V by 4 bases; bases with no gene match: 11. Germline loops: CDR1 LGHNA, CDR2 YSLEER. The CDR3 DNA sequence: TGCGCCAGCAGCCCTAGGGTCGGGAGGGCCCCCACCGGGGAGCTGTTTTTT. Protein: CASSPRVGRAPTGELFF.

The chain carries TRBV12-5 and TRBJ2-2, with 9 bases identical to TRBD1. After removal of 5 bases from V and 4 bases from J, the junction contained 2 bases not matched to a gene. Germline assignment: CDR1 LGHNT and CDR2 FRNRAP. This CDR3 has 14 amino acids. CDR3 coding DNA: TGTGCTAGTGGTCCGACAGGGGGCACCGGGGAGCTGTTTTTT. Residues: CASGPTGGTGELFF.

The J gene is TRBJ1-1, the V gene TRBV13; a possible D gene is TRBD1 (6 bases). There are 13 residues in the CDR3. The germline CDR1 and CDR2 sequences are PRHDT and FYEKMQ (reference sequence). V was pared by 6 bases and J by 6 bases, with 14 bases between. The CDR3 region has the DNA TGTGCCAGCAGTCTGGACAGAGAGTCTGAAGCTTTCTTT. It codes for CASSLDRESEAFF.

J is TRBJ2-7 and V is TRBV11-2, with TRBD2 matching over 9 bases. CDR3 size: 16 residues. Looked up from germline, CDR1 is SGHAT and CDR2 is FQNNGV. V lost 7 bases and J lost 2; bases outside the gene matches: 12. The CDR3 DNA reads TGTGCCAGCATACCCCTCGTGCGGGAGGGCCCCTACGAGCAGTACTTC. Its translation: CASIPLVREGPYEQYF.

On this clone itself: The sample holds other DNA sequences that translate to the same CDR3. CDR3 sequence reads: CASSLTSGSYEQYF. In DNA, the CDR3 is TGTGCCAGCAGTCTTACTAGCGGGAGCTACGAGCAGTACTTC. This chain joins TRBV27 and TRBJ2-7; 11 bases are a match to TRBD2. Germline V CDR1 and CDR2: MNHEY, SMNVEV (reference sequence). CDR3 length: 14 amino acids. Trimming at V came to 5 bases and at J to 3 bases, leaving 3 bases not matched to a gene.

The gene calls are TRBV6-5 and TRBJ2-1, with TRBD2 identical over 8 bases. CDR1 is MNHEY, CDR2 SVGAGI, per germline. V dropped 8 bases and J dropped 9; count of bases not matched to a gene: 12. The CDR3 extends over 14 amino acids. This CDR3 reads CASGASGSHVEQFF. The CDR3 DNA reads as TGTGCCAGCGGGGCCAGCGGGAGTCACGTTGAGCAGTTCTTC.

DNA for the CDR3: TGTGCCATCAGTGGCGTCGGGGGGGCTGGGGAGACCCAGTACTTC. Encoded protein: CAISGVGGAGETQYF. The rearrangement joins TRBV10-3 to TRBJ2-5, with 8 bases identical to TRBD2. The length of the CDR3 is 15 residues. Per the germline V gene, CDR1 is ENHRY and CDR2 is SYGVKD. The ends lost 4 bases at V and 5 bases at J; junction bases unmatched: 9.

This chain uses TRBV7-8 with TRBJ2-7, with D possibly being TRBD1 (5 bases). Looked up from germline, CDR1 is SGHVS and CDR2 is FQNEAQ. Trimming stripped 1 base from V and 2 bases from J, with 15 bases between. This CDR3 spans 16 amino acids. In nucleotides, the CDR3 is TGTGCCAGCAGCTTAGGGCTAAGGACATTTACCTACGAGCAGTACTTC. This translates into CASSLGLRTFTYEQYF.

The chain employs TRBV6-1 and TRBJ2-1; TRBD2 is a possible D gene (6 bases). CDR1 and CDR2 from the germline V gene are MNHNS and SASEGT. V was clipped by 6 bases and J by 1 base, with 13 bases between them. This CDR3 is 15 amino acids long. CDR3 nucleotide sequence: TGTGCCAGCAGGGGACTGAGGGAATCCTACAATGAGCAGTTCTTC. Protein: CASRGLRESYNEQFF.

The chain carries TRBV15 and TRBJ1-1; maybe TRBD1 (5 bases). The CDR3 sequence is 12 residues long. The germline V gene encodes CDR1 LNHNV and CDR2 YYDKDF (reference sequence). Trimming stripped 9 bases from V and 4 bases from J, with 12 bases between. Written as DNA, the CDR3 is TGTGCCACAGGGGATAGGGCCACTGAAGCTTTCTTT. This translates into CATGDRATEAFF.

V is TRBV30 and J is TRBJ1-1; 9 bases are a match to TRBD1. With V trimmed by 0 bases and J by 11 bases, 13 bases remained unmatched. CDR1 is GTSNPN and CDR2 is SVGIG in the germline V gene (reference sequence). The CDR3 length is 15 residues. The CDR3 loop reads CAWSVIPHRGRWAFF. The CDR3 bases are TGTGCCTGGAGTGTGATCCCCCACAGGGGGCGATGGGCTTTCTTT. The whole variable domain, remainder taken from reference TRBV30 and TRBJ1-1, is SQTIHQWPATLVQPVGSPLSLECTVEGTSNPNLYWYRQAAGRGLQLLFYSVGIGQISSEVPQNLSASRPQDRQFILSSKKLLLSDSGFYLCAWSVIPHRGRWAFFGQGTRLTVV.

DNA of the CDR3: TGTGCCAGCAGCCCCATACCGACTAGCGGAGACTACGAGCAGTACTTC. Protein: CASSPIPTSGDYEQYF. The chain couples TRBV7-9 to TRBJ2-7; 9 nucleotides agree with TRBD2. The CDR3 extends over 16 amino acids. CDR1 and CDR2 (germline): SEHNR, FQNEAQ (reference sequence). J was trimmed by 3 bases and V by 5 bases; bases with no gene match: 11.

The CDR3, as DNA: TGTGCCAGTATGGTCAGGCCTGGAAAAATAGAGACCCAGTACTTC. Protein product: CASMVRPGKIETQYF. This chain connects TRBV19 to TRBJ2-5, with no clear D. CDR3 length: 15 residues. Trimming shortened V by 7 bases and J by 4 bases, and 19 bases separated the two germline ends. Germline CDR1 LNHDA, CDR2 SQIVND (reference sequence).

The chain joins TRBV5-1 to TRBJ2-1, with D tentatively TRBD2 (6 bases). The germline V gene encodes CDR1 SGHRS and CDR2 YFSETQ. The V gene lost 4 bases and the J gene lost 7 bases, with 21 bases spanning the gap. The CDR3 spans 16 residues. CDR3 nucleotides: TGCGCCAGCAGCACACCGACTAGTTTGGTGGCGAATGAGCAGTTCTTC. The encoded protein is CASSTPTSLVANEQFF.

The rearrangement uses TRBV7-2 and TRBJ2-1; maybe TRBD2 (5 bases). Germline assignment: CDR1 SGHTA and CDR2 FQGNSA. V gave up 2 bases and J gave up 0 bases, with 20 bases separating them. The CDR3 sequence is 19 residues long. CDR3 bases: TGTGCCAGCAGCTTATCTGCACTAGTCCGAGCCAGCTCCTACAATGAGCAGTTCTTC. Protein sequence: CASSLSALVRASSYNEQFF. Full variable domain (missing parts from reference TRBV7-2 and TRBJ2-1): GAGVSQSPSNKVTEKGKDVELRCDPISGHTALYWYRQSLGQGLEFLIYFQGNSAPDKSGLPSDRFSAERTGGSVSTLTIQRTQQEDSAVYLCASSLSALVRASSYNEQFFGPGTRLTVL.

This chain joins TRBV2 and TRBJ1-4; D not resolved. The CDR3 is made up of 15 amino acids. Trimming cost V 8 bases and J 3 bases, with 16 bases left between them. Per the germline V gene, CDR1 is SNHLY and CDR2 is FYNNEI. CDR3 sequence: CASYRGRASNEKLFF. The CDR3 DNA is TGTGCCAGCTACCGGGGAAGGGCGTCTAATGAAAAACTGTTTTTT.

This clone was seen only once. This chain connects TRBV9 to TRBJ2-2; D may match TRBD1 or TRBD2 (5 bases each). This CDR3 is 16 amino acids long. Trimming stripped 4 bases from V and 5 bases from J, with 18 bases between. Germline CDR1 reads SGDLS; CDR2 reads YYNGEE. CDR3 DNA: TGTGCCAGCAGCCTAGGATCGGGACCATCGACCGGGGAGCTGTTTTTT. Its protein product is CASSLGSGPSTGELFF.

In this sample, this clone turned up once. In DNA, the CDR3 is TGTGCCAGTAGTACGCGGGAGGGCCATTGGGAGACCCAGTACTTC. It codes for CASSTREGHWETQYF. The chain employs TRBV19 and TRBJ2-5; 9 positions agree with TRBD2. Germline CDR1 and CDR2: LNHDA and SQIVND (reference sequence). Losses at the gene ends were 4 bases for V and 5 bases for J; bases not matched to a gene: 8. CDR3 length: 15 residues.

This chain links TRBV27 with TRBJ1-1, with a possible D match to TRBD1 (6 bases). The CDR3 is 14 amino acids. Trimming took 5 bases from V and 2 from J, leaving 12 bases between them. CDR1 MNHEY and CDR2 SMNVEV come from the germline V gene (reference sequence). DNA of the CDR3: TGTGCCAGCAGTCCACAGGGAACAAACACTGAAGCTTTCTTT. Translation: CASSPQGTNTEAFF.

The rearrangement joins TRBV5-1 to TRBJ2-6, with 9 bases fitting TRBD1. V dropped 3 bases and J dropped 0; count of bases not matched to a gene: 10. This CDR3 region has 19 residues. Germline CDR1 SGHRS, CDR2 YFSETQ. CDR3 protein: CASSSISGQGSSGANVLTF. DNA for the CDR3: TGCGCCAGCAGCTCGATATCGGGACAGGGTTCCTCTGGGGCCAACGTCCTGACTTTC. The variable domain in full, completed from reference TRBV5-1 and TRBJ2-6, reads KAGVTQTPRYLIKTRGQQVTLSCSPISGHRSVSWYQQTPGQGLQFLFEYFSETQRNKGNFPGRFSGRQFSNSRSEMNVSTLELGDSALYLCASSSISGQGSSGANVLTFGAGSRLTVL.

Concerning this clone itself: The sample carries other DNA sequences with the same CDR3. The genes are TRBV5-1 and TRBJ2-1; D gene uncertain. The V gene lost 0 bases and the J gene lost 8 bases, with 6 bases spanning the gap. Per the germline V gene, CDR1 is SGHRS and CDR2 is YFSETQ. The CDR3 extends over 12 amino acids. CDR3 protein: CASSLEVDEQFF. CDR3 nucleotide sequence: TGCGCCAGCAGCTTGGAGGTGGATGAGCAGTTCTTC.

This chain connects TRBV11-1 to TRBJ1-1, with D unresolved. Trimming pared 6 bases from V and 4 bases from J, leaving 18 bases between. CDR3 length equals 15 residues. Germline loops: CDR1 SGHAT, CDR2 FQDESV (reference sequence). Here the CDR3 reads CASRFLPYGVTEAFF. The CDR3 DNA follows: TGTGCCAGCAGGTTTCTACCTTACGGCGTCACTGAAGCTTTCTTT.

The rearrangement uses TRBV4-1 and TRBJ1-2; D is undetermined. CDR3 size: 14 residues. The V gene's germline CDR1 is MGHRA and CDR2 YSYEKL. The V and J ends lost 4 bases and 8 bases respectively, with 17 bases between them. CDR3 amino acids: CASSLYSGGGGYTF. In DNA form, the CDR3 reads TGCGCCAGCAGCCTATACTCAGGCGGAGGAGGCTACACCTTC.

This chain links TRBV7-6 with TRBJ2-7, with no clear D. The CDR3 has 13 residues. V dropped 4 bases and J dropped 3 bases, with 10 bases sitting between them. The germline V gene encodes CDR1 SGHVS and CDR2 FNYEAQ. Here the CDR3 reads CASSSPLNYEQYF. In DNA, the CDR3 is TGTGCCAGCAGCTCACCGCTTAACTACGAGCAGTACTTC.

Of note for this clone: Other DNA variants within this sample encode the same CDR3. The chain recombines TRBV7-9 with TRBJ1-2; D ambiguous. The CDR3 has 11 amino acids. The germline V gene has CDR1 SEHNR and CDR2 FQNEAQ (reference sequence). Trimming took 5 bases from V and 5 from J, leaving 6 bases between them. CDR3 region: CASSPDYGYTF. The CDR3 region has the DNA TGTGCCAGCAGCCCTGATTATGGCTACACCTTC.

The chain carries TRBV29-1 and TRBJ2-6; D possibly matches TRBD1 or TRBD2 (5 bases each). V gave up 3 bases and J gave up 0 bases, with 15 bases separating them. Germline V lookup: CDR1 SQVTM, CDR2 ANQGSEA. The CDR3 totals 17 residues. CDR3 sequence reads: CSVDEGFDSSGANVLTF. The CDR3 coding sequence is TGCAGCGTTGACGAGGGCTTTGACAGCTCTGGGGCCAACGTCCTGACTTTC.

The chain carries TRBV19 and TRBJ1-2, with 10 bases matching TRBD1. The CDR3 is made up of 15 amino acids. Germline V lookup: CDR1 LNHDA, CDR2 SQIVND (reference sequence). V trimming: 7 bases; J trimming: 4 bases; junction bases outside the gene matches: 9. The CDR3 loop reads CASKKGDRGIYGYTF. The CDR3 region has the DNA TGTGCCAGTAAAAAAGGGGACAGGGGAATCTATGGCTACACCTTC.